These 4 T cell receptor beta chains came from one sample sequenced in a study of blood T cells in healthy people across ages. Sample-barcoded 5' priming and a J-beta primer mix drove a second PCR of roughly 6 to 12 cycles. TCRdb processed the 5' RACE reads anew with MiXCR; each CDR3 protein has one entry. The data hold 730,000 or so distinct CDR3 sequences, with around 41% observed a single time. Sequences were obtained from blood. These receptors were obtained from an older man in good health.

At least ten counts were recorded for this clonotype. The DNA for the CDR3 is TGCGCCAGCAGCCAAGATATTAGCGGGAATTACGAGACCCAGTACTTC. It is translated as CASSQDISGNYETQYF. The chain recombines TRBV4-1 with TRBJ2-5, with 8 bases identical to TRBD2. Germline V lookup: CDR1 MGHRA, CDR2 YSYEKL. J gave up 5 bases and V 0 bases, and 8 bases lay outside the gene matches. The CDR3 loop spans 16 amino acids.

The genes are TRBV20-1 and TRBJ2-3, with 10 nucleotides matching TRBD1. With 3 bases clipped from V and 0 bases from J, the junction kept 3 bases outside the gene matches. CDR3 size: 15 residues. CDR1 is DFQATT and CDR2 is SNEGSKA in the germline V gene (reference sequence). CDR3 region: CSASGTGASTDTQYF. For the CDR3, the DNA is TGCAGTGCTAGCGGGACAGGGGCTAGCACAGATACGCAGTATTTT.

Regarding this clonotype: A much larger clone is a single base away; this may be a read error. The chain is built from TRBV29-1 and TRBJ2-1; tentatively, D is TRBD1 (6 bases). The CDR3 runs to 13 residues. Germline values: CDR1 SQVTM, CDR2 ANQGSEA. In nucleotides, the CDR3 is TGCAGCGGGAAGAACAGGGCCTACAATAAGCAGTTCTTC. The encoded protein is CSGKNRAYNKQFF.

The chain couples TRBV20-1 to TRBJ2-6; 8 nucleotides agree with TRBD1. Looked up from germline, CDR1 is DFQATT and CDR2 is SNEGSKA (reference sequence). The V and J ends lost 6 bases and 4 bases, in that order; junction bases with no gene match: 8. The CDR3 runs 15 residues. The DNA of the CDR3 is TGCAGTGCCAGGGACAGGTCTCTAGGGGCCAACGTCCTGACTTTC. Amino acid sequence: CSARDRSLGANVLTF.